This T cell receptor (beta chain) was captured in a study of cytomegalovirus exposure and HLA in healthy donors. The PCR was carried out with 60 Vbeta primers and 13 Jbeta primers. Assay used: immunoSEQ multiplex PCR; TCRdb lists only in-frame clones, some missing. The sample has 140,000 to 150,000 clones; almost 85% are singletons. The germline V gene encodes CDR1 SGHAT and CDR2 FQNNGV. V shed 0 bases and J shed 4 bases, with 6 bases lying between them. The CDR3 has 13 amino acids. V usage is TRBV11-2 and J usage is TRBJ2-5; D unclear. Input material: PBMCs. The sequence was obtained from a woman aged 55-69 years in good health and CMV-seropositive. Here the CDR3 DNA reads TGTGCCAGCAGCTTAGATCTCCCAGAGACCCAGTACTTC. Translating gives CASSLDLPETQYF. The full variable domain, its missing parts supplied by reference TRBV11-2 and TRBJ2-5, is EAGVAQSPRYKIIEKRQSVAFWCNPISGHATLYWYQQILGQGPKLLIQFQNNGVVDDSQLPKDRFSAERLKGVDSTLKIQPAKLEDSAVYLCASSLDLPETQYFGPGTRLLVL.